These T cell receptor beta chains were read from a single sample in a study of OX40 agonist ivuxolimab in advanced cancers. The assay was immunoSEQ multiplex PCR, and TCRdb's table has in-frame clones only and misses some. The sample includes around 50,000 clones, over 75% of them seen just once. Sequencing was performed on CD4+ or CD8+ T cells sorted from blood, taken in a trial of the OX40 agonist ivuxolimab. The receptor set was obtained from an adult with an advanced solid tumor such as melanoma, head and neck, liver or kidney cancer. Each CDR3 is given with its conserved first and last residue. Each record gives: J gene, D gene, clone size, V gene, CDR3 DNA, CDR3 protein. The D gene is left open where the match is weak. Some rows mark clone size as missing; the rest say once, few, many or name a class of expanded clone.

J gene: TRBJ1-1
D gene: TRBD1
clone size: .
V gene: TRBV6-5
CDR3 DNA: TGTGCCAGCTACTGGACAGGGTCAACTGAAGCTTTCTTT
CDR3 protein: CASYWTGSTEAFF

J gene: TRBJ2-6
D gene: .
clone size: .
V gene: TRBV4-3
CDR3 DNA: TGCGCCAGCAGCCGAAGTGGGTCGGGGGCTGGGGCCAACGTCCTGACTTTC
CDR3 protein: CASSRSGSGAGANVLTF

J gene: TRBJ2-7
D gene: .
clone size: .
V gene: TRBV11-2
CDR3 DNA: TGTGCCAGCAGCTCACAGGGTTTCGAGCAGTACTTC
CDR3 protein: CASSSQGFEQYF

J gene: TRBJ1-1
D gene: .
clone size: .
V gene: TRBV6-5
CDR3 DNA: TGTGCCAGCAGTCGTACGACTTGGACTGAAGCTTTCTTT
CDR3 protein: CASSRTTWTEAFF

J gene: TRBJ1-2
D gene: .
clone size: .
V gene: TRBV28
CDR3 DNA: TGTGCCAGCAGTTTGGGGCAGGGTTGGGGCTACACCTTC
CDR3 protein: CASSLGQGWGYTF

J gene: TRBJ2-5
D gene: .
clone size: .
V gene: TRBV29-1
CDR3 DNA: TGCAGCGTTGAAGTAGGGTGGAGGCCGCGACCAATCCCTCAAGAGACCCAGTACTTC
CDR3 protein: CSVEVGWRPRPIPQETQYF

J gene: TRBJ1-2
D gene: TRBD1
clone size: .
V gene: TRBV7-9
CDR3 DNA: TGTGCCAGCGAGAGACAGGGGTATGGCTACACCTTC
CDR3 protein: CASERQGYGYTF

J gene: TRBJ2-2
D gene: .
clone size: .
V gene: TRBV4-1
CDR3 DNA: TGCGCCAGCAGCCAAGATTACGGTGTCCCCGGGGAGCTGTTTTTT
CDR3 protein: CASSQDYGVPGELFF

J gene: TRBJ1-1
D gene: TRBD1
clone size: .
V gene: TRBV7-8
CDR3 DNA: TGTGCCAGCAGAATGGACAGGGGATTCACTGAAGCTTTCTTT
CDR3 protein: CASRMDRGFTEAFF

J gene: TRBJ2-2
D gene: TRBD2
clone size: .
V gene: TRBV19
CDR3 DNA: TGTGCCAGTATCAGGACTAGCGATCGGACCGGGGAGCTGTTTTTT
CDR3 protein: CASIRTSDRTGELFF

J gene: TRBJ1-1
D gene: .
clone size: once
V gene: TRBV6-5
CDR3 DNA: TGTGCCAGCAGAGCCCCGGCCAACGTTGAAGCTTTCTTT
CDR3 protein: CASRAPANVEAFF

J gene: TRBJ2-4
D gene: .
clone size: .
V gene: TRBV5-1
CDR3 DNA: TGCGCCAGCAGCCCGGGTCGGGGGCAGGAAAACATTCAGTACTTC
CDR3 protein: CASSPGRGQENIQYF

J gene: TRBJ2-2
D gene: .
clone size: .
V gene: TRBV19
CDR3 DNA: TGTGCCAGTAGTATAGAGCGGGACACTACGAACACCGGGGAGCTGTTTTTT
CDR3 protein: CASSIERDTTNTGELFF

J gene: TRBJ2-7
D gene: .
clone size: once
V gene: TRBV20-1
CDR3 DNA: TGCAGTACTAGAGGGGGTAACGAGCAGTACTTC
CDR3 protein: CSTRGGNEQYF

J gene: TRBJ2-1
D gene: .
clone size: .
V gene: TRBV10-3
CDR3 DNA: TGTGCCATCAGCTCTACTAGCAATGAGCAGTTCTTC
CDR3 protein: CAISSTSNEQFF

J gene: TRBJ1-4
D gene: .
clone size: .
V gene: TRBV4-2
CDR3 DNA: TGTGCCAGCAGCCAAGGGGGGAGTGTTAATGAAAAACTGTTTTTT
CDR3 protein: CASSQGGSVNEKLFF

J gene: TRBJ2-7
D gene: .
clone size: once
V gene: TRBV5-1
CDR3 DNA: TGCGCCAGCAGCTTAGGGGGGACAATTTTTTACGAGCAGTACTTC
CDR3 protein: CASSLGGTIFYEQYF

J gene: TRBJ1-3
D gene: .
clone size: .
V gene: TRBV7-9
CDR3 DNA: TGTGCCAGCAGCTCGTCAGGGCATGGAAACACCATATATTTT
CDR3 protein: CASSSSGHGNTIYF

J gene: TRBJ2-3
D gene: .
clone size: .
V gene: TRBV19
CDR3 DNA: TGTGCCAGTAAGGAGAGAGGCACAGATACGCAGTATTTT
CDR3 protein: CASKERGTDTQYF

J gene: TRBJ1-6
D gene: .
clone size: .
V gene: TRBV2
CDR3 DNA: TGTGCCAGCAGCGGGACAAGAGATTCACCCCTCCACTTT
CDR3 protein: CASSGTRDSPLHF

J gene: TRBJ2-2
D gene: .
clone size: .
V gene: TRBV28
CDR3 DNA: TGTGCCAGCAGTTTAGGGGCGAACACCGGGGAGCTGTTTTTT
CDR3 protein: CASSLGANTGELFF

J gene: TRBJ2-5
D gene: .
clone size: .
V gene: TRBV2
CDR3 DNA: TGTGCCAGCAGTTACGGGCAGCAAGAGACCCAGTACTTC
CDR3 protein: CASSYGQQETQYF

J gene: TRBJ2-1
D gene: .
clone size: .
V gene: TRBV7-6
CDR3 DNA: TGTGCCAGCAGCTTAGGGGATGAGCAGTTCTTC
CDR3 protein: CASSLGDEQFF

J gene: TRBJ2-3
D gene: .
clone size: .
V gene: TRBV18
CDR3 DNA: TGTGCCAGCTCCCGAATAGCCAGCGAGGTTTGGCATACGCAGTATTTT
CDR3 protein: CASSRIASEVWHTQYF

J gene: TRBJ1-4
D gene: .
clone size: .
V gene: TRBV28
CDR3 DNA: TGTGCCAGCAGGGATTCATCTGTGGAAAAACTGTTTTTT
CDR3 protein: CASRDSSVEKLFF

J gene: TRBJ2-2
D gene: TRBD2
clone size: .
V gene: TRBV14
CDR3 DNA: TGTGCCAGCAGACGGACTAGCGGGAGTGGGGAGCTGTTTTTT
CDR3 protein: CASRRTSGSGELFF

J gene: TRBJ2-1
D gene: TRBD1
clone size: .
V gene: TRBV6-5
CDR3 DNA: TGTGCCAGCAGTTACGCGTACAGGGGGCACAATGAGCAGTTCTTC
CDR3 protein: CASSYAYRGHNEQFF

J gene: TRBJ1-2
D gene: .
clone size: .
V gene: TRBV2
CDR3 DNA: TGTGCCAGCAGTGAAGGGCAGAACTATGGCTACACCTTC
CDR3 protein: CASSEGQNYGYTF

J gene: TRBJ2-3
D gene: TRBD2
clone size: .
V gene: TRBV28
CDR3 DNA: TGTGCCAGCAGTTTACTAGCGGGAGCGGGAGATACGCAGTATTTT
CDR3 protein: CASSLLAGAGDTQYF

J gene: TRBJ2-5
D gene: TRBD2
clone size: .
V gene: TRBV6-5
CDR3 DNA: TGTGCCAGCAGCTACCTTGGGGGGGTAGGAGAGACCCAGTACTTC
CDR3 protein: CASSYLGGVGETQYF

J gene: TRBJ2-7
D gene: .
clone size: .
V gene: TRBV13
CDR3 DNA: TGTGCCAGCAGCTTACACGGGGAGCAGTACTTC
CDR3 protein: CASSLHGEQYF

J gene: TRBJ2-7
D gene: .
clone size: .
V gene: TRBV5-1
CDR3 DNA: TGCGCCAGCAGCCCGGGACGCTCAACCTACGAGCAGTACTTC
CDR3 protein: CASSPGRSTYEQYF

J gene: TRBJ1-1
D gene: .
clone size: .
V gene: TRBV10-1
CDR3 DNA: TGCGCCAGCAGTGAGGGGCTGCGGGCTTTCTTT
CDR3 protein: CASSEGLRAFF

J gene: TRBJ1-1
D gene: .
clone size: .
V gene: TRBV7-8
CDR3 DNA: TGTGCCAGCAGCGTTGACAGGAACACTGAAGCTTTCTTT
CDR3 protein: CASSVDRNTEAFF

J gene: TRBJ1-2
D gene: .
clone size: .
V gene: TRBV18
CDR3 DNA: TGTGCCAGCTCACCACCGCCAGGGCTCTATGGCTACACCTTC
CDR3 protein: CASSPPPGLYGYTF

J gene: TRBJ1-1
D gene: .
clone size: .
V gene: TRBV11-2
CDR3 DNA: TGTGCCAGCAGTGGAGACATGAACACTGAAGCTTTCTTT
CDR3 protein: CASSGDMNTEAFF

J gene: TRBJ2-6
D gene: .
clone size: .
V gene: TRBV27
CDR3 DNA: TGTGCCAGCAGCTATGTGACAGAAAGCTCTGGGGCCAACGTCCTGACTTTC
CDR3 protein: CASSYVTESSGANVLTF

J gene: TRBJ2-1
D gene: .
clone size: .
V gene: TRBV5-4
CDR3 DNA: TGTGCCAGCAGCTTGCCGCCCTTTTTTGCGAGTGAGCAGTTCTTC
CDR3 protein: CASSLPPFFASEQFF

J gene: TRBJ2-5
D gene: TRBD2
clone size: .
V gene: TRBV5-6
CDR3 DNA: TGTGCCAGCAGCACCGGGACTAGCGACCAAGAGACCCAGTACTTC
CDR3 protein: CASSTGTSDQETQYF

J gene: TRBJ2-1
D gene: .
clone size: once
V gene: TRBV30
CDR3 DNA: TGTGCCTGGAGTGTACTCCGTGAGCAGTTCTTC
CDR3 protein: CAWSVLREQFF

J gene: TRBJ2-1
D gene: .
clone size: .
V gene: TRBV7-6
CDR3 DNA: TGTGCCAGCAGCTTAGTACGTAGTGAGCAGTTCTTC
CDR3 protein: CASSLVRSEQFF

J gene: TRBJ2-7
D gene: .
clone size: .
V gene: TRBV5-1
CDR3 DNA: TGCGCCAGCAGCACACCGGGGGGCGGTGTCTACGAGCAGTACTTC
CDR3 protein: CASSTPGGGVYEQYF

J gene: TRBJ2-1
D gene: TRBD2
clone size: .
V gene: TRBV10-1
CDR3 DNA: TGCGCCAGCAGTGAGTCGAGGCGGCCTGGGGGGGAGATCTCCTACAATGAGCAGTTCTTC
CDR3 protein: CASSESRRPGGEISYNEQFF

J gene: TRBJ2-5
D gene: TRBD1
clone size: .
V gene: TRBV14
CDR3 DNA: TGTGCCAGCAGCCAAGAAGGGACAGGGAGGACCCAGTACTTC
CDR3 protein: CASSQEGTGRTQYF

J gene: TRBJ2-5
D gene: .
clone size: .
V gene: TRBV6-1
CDR3 DNA: TGTGCCAGCAGTGAAGGGGAGACCCAGTACTTC
CDR3 protein: CASSEGETQYF

J gene: TRBJ1-3
D gene: .
clone size: .
V gene: TRBV14
CDR3 DNA: TGTGCCAGCAGCCAGGTTAATACTGGAAACACCATATATTTT
CDR3 protein: CASSQVNTGNTIYF

J gene: TRBJ1-2
D gene: .
clone size: .
V gene: TRBV28
CDR3 DNA: TGTGCCAGCAGTTCCCGGACAGTCACCTATGGCTACACCTTC
CDR3 protein: CASSSRTVTYGYTF

J gene: TRBJ2-2
D gene: .
clone size: once
V gene: TRBV6-5
CDR3 DNA: TGTGCCAGCAGTTTACGGGGGAAGGGCACCGGGGAGCTGTTTTTT
CDR3 protein: CASSLRGKGTGELFF

J gene: TRBJ2-3
D gene: .
clone size: .
V gene: TRBV7-3
CDR3 DNA: TGTGCCAGCAGCCCTCAGCCGGGGACCAGCACAGATACGCAGTATTTT
CDR3 protein: CASSPQPGTSTDTQYF

J gene: TRBJ2-1
D gene: TRBD2
clone size: .
V gene: TRBV4-3
CDR3 DNA: TGCGCCAGCAGCCATAGCGGGGTAGCGGGAGAGGGTGAGCAGTTCTTC
CDR3 protein: CASSHSGVAGEGEQFF

J gene: TRBJ2-5
D gene: .
clone size: .
V gene: TRBV10-3
CDR3 DNA: TGTGCCATCAGTGAGGGGGAGACCCAGTACTTC
CDR3 protein: CAISEGETQYF

J gene: TRBJ1-5
D gene: .
clone size: .
V gene: TRBV30
CDR3 DNA: TGTGCCTGGAGTGCCCGGGCCCAGGGCAAATTGGGCAATCAGCCCCAGCATTTT
CDR3 protein: CAWSARAQGKLGNQPQHF

J gene: TRBJ1-4
D gene: .
clone size: .
V gene: TRBV10-3
CDR3 DNA: TGTGCCATCGGCGGGGCCGGCGGAAAACTGTTTTTT
CDR3 protein: CAIGGAGGKLFF

J gene: TRBJ2-1
D gene: .
clone size: .
V gene: TRBV10-1
CDR3 DNA: TGCGCCAGCAGTGCCTCTGAGGGGAGAAATGAGCAGTTCTTC
CDR3 protein: CASSASEGRNEQFF

J gene: TRBJ2-1
D gene: .
clone size: .
V gene: TRBV20-1
CDR3 DNA: TGCAGTGCTAGCCTGGACAATGAGCAGTTCTTC
CDR3 protein: CSASLDNEQFF

J gene: TRBJ1-1
D gene: .
clone size: .
V gene: TRBV19
CDR3 DNA: TGTGCCAGTAGAAATGACGGGTGGAACACTGAAGCTTTCTTT
CDR3 protein: CASRNDGWNTEAFF

J gene: TRBJ1-2
D gene: TRBD1
clone size: .
V gene: TRBV5-1
CDR3 DNA: TGCGCCAGCAGCTTGGAAGGGGGCTTAAAATATGGCTACACCTTC
CDR3 protein: CASSLEGGLKYGYTF

J gene: TRBJ2-3
D gene: .
clone size: .
V gene: TRBV19
CDR3 DNA: TGTGCCAGTAGTGCTCAGTTCACAGATACGCAGTATTTT
CDR3 protein: CASSAQFTDTQYF

J gene: TRBJ2-5
D gene: TRBD1
clone size: .
V gene: TRBV27
CDR3 DNA: TGTGCCAGCAGTTTAGCGTCCGGGACAGGGCAAGAGACCCAGTACTTC
CDR3 protein: CASSLASGTGQETQYF

J gene: TRBJ2-1
D gene: TRBD2
clone size: .
V gene: TRBV5-1
CDR3 DNA: TGCGCCAGCAGCTTACTAGCGGGAGCCTACAATGAGCAGTTCTTC
CDR3 protein: CASSLLAGAYNEQFF